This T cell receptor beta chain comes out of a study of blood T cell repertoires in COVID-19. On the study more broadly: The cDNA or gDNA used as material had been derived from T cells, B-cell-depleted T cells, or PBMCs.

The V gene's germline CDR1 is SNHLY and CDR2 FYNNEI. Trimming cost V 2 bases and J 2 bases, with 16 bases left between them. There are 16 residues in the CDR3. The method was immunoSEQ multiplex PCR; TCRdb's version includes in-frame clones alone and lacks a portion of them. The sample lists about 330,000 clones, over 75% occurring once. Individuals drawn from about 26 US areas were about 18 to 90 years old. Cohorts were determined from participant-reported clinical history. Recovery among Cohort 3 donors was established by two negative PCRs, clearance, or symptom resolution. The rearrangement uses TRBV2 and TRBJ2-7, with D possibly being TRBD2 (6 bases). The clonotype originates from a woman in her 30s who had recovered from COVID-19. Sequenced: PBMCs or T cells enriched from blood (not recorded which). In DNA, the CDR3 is TGTGCCAGCAGTGAACTCAAACAGGAGGGTACCTACGAGCAGTACTTC. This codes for CASSELKQEGTYEQYF.